This T cell receptor beta chain is drawn from a study of T-cell reconstitution after alpha-beta-depleted transplantation in children. General observations from the study: Surviving thymic progenitors and recipient T cells were the source of high TCRbeta diversity at day 60 in some patients. Reportedly, roughly two months post-transplant, alpha-beta T cells arose from several hundred expanded graft clones.

Unique molecular identifiers were built into the TCRbeta library. TCRdb processed the PCR reads anew with MiXCR; each CDR3 protein has one entry. In the table there are about 440,000 distinct CDR3 sequences, around two fifths of which are singletons. The CDR3 totals 15 residues. CDR1 SGHRS and CDR2 YFSETQ come from the germline V gene. About this clonotype: Its antigen is unknown. An end of the junction differs from the germline gene, which may be a read error.

This chain uses TRBV5-1 with TRBJ2-7; D may be TRBD1 (6 bases). The source material was PBMCs, sampled before TCRalphabeta/CD19-depleted stem cell transplant. The receptor comes from a girl aged 2 to 9 with aplastic anemia, due to receive a stem cell transplant. The CDR3 DNA sequence: TGCTCCAGCAGCTTGGGGGCGGACTGGTCTAGCGAGCAGTACTTC. It is translated as CSSSLGADWSSEQYF.